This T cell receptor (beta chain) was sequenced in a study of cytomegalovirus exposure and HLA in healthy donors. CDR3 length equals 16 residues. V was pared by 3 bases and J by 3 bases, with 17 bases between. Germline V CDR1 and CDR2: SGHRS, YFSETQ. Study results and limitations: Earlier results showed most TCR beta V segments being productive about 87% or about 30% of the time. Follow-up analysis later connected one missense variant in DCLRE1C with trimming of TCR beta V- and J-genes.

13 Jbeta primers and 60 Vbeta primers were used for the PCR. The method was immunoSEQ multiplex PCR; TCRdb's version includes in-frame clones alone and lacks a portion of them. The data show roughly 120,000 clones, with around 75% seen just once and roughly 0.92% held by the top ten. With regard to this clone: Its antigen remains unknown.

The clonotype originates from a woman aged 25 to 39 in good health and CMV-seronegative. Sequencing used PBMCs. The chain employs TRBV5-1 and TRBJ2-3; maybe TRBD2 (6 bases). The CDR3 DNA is TGCGCCAGCAGCTCGGGGGTGAGACGAGGGACAGATACGCAGTATTTT. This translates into CASSSGVRRGTDTQYF.